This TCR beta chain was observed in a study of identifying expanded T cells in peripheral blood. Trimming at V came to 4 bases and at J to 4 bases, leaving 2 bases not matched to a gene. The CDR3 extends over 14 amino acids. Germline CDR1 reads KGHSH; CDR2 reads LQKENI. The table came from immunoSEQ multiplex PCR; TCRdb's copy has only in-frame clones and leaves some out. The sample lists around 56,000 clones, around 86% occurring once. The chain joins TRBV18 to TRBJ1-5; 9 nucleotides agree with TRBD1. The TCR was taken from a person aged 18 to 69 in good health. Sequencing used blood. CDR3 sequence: CASSLGQGNQPQHF. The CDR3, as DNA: TGTGCCAGCTCACTGGGACAGGGAAATCAGCCCCAGCATTTT. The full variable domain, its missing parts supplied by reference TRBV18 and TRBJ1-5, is NAGVMQNPRHLVRRRGQEARLRCSPMKGHSHVYWYRQLPEEGLKFMVYLQKENIIDESGMPKERFSAEFPKEGPSILRIQQVVRGDSAAYFCASSLGQGNQPQHFGDGTRLSIL.